Here is one TCR beta chain with its context. Patients chosen for sequencing had CD8+CD57+ cells that had expanded, as shown by flow cytometry. TCR beta VDJ and CDR3 profiling used genomic DNA as template. TCRdb re-analysed the reads in MiXCR, keeping a single row per CDR3 protein. The data show 450,000 to 600,000 distinct CDR3 sequences, around 32% seen once. The CDR3 has 14 amino acids. Germline CDR1 and CDR2: LNHDA and SQIVND (reference sequence). V was pared by 5 bases and J by 5 bases, with 3 bases of the junction left unmatched. This sample was taken from a study of CD8+CD57+ T cells in acquired aplastic anemia. Turning to the study itself: Each DNA sample taken from sorted CD4+ and CD8+ cells came to 3 to 4 ug on average.

This chain links TRBV19 with TRBJ1-4; 9 bases match TRBD1. This sequence originates from a human donor with aplastic anemia. Sequencing used sorted CD4+, CD8+, or CD8+CD57+ T cells (not recorded which) from PBMCs. CDR3 nucleotide sequence: TGTGCCAGTAGTGCACAGGGGGCGAATGAAAAACTGTTTTTT. Translating it yields CASSAQGANEKLFF.